This is a list of T cell receptor beta chains from one sample in a study of CD4 T cells in relation to SARS-CoV-2 and coronaviruses. Clones were read by immunoSEQ multiplex PCR, and TCRdb kept only the in-frame ones, dropping some. The sample lists 60,000 or so clones, 94% seen once, with 0.12% to 0.15% in the top ten. The sequencing input was naive CD4+ T cells from PBMCs. Receptors were obtained from a human donor in good health. CDR3s include the opening cysteine and the closing phenylalanine or tryptophan. D genes are given only for firm matches. The size entry is marked missing in some rows and otherwise reads once, few, many or a size class.

V	J	size	D	CDR3	DNA
TRBV5-4	TRBJ2-1	NA	TRBD2	CASSLRTSGRANEQFF	TGTGCCAGCAGCCTCCGGACTAGCGGGAGGGCCAATGAGCAGTTCTTC
TRBV5-1	TRBJ1-4	NA	TRBD1	CASSPGQGTTNEKLFF	TGCGCCAGCAGCCCAGGACAGGGCACAACTAATGAAAAACTGTTTTTT
TRBV6-5	TRBJ2-7	NA	NA	CASSPRDVPYEQYF	TGTGCCAGCAGCCCCCGGGACGTACCCTACGAGCAGTACTTC
TRBV9	TRBJ2-3	NA	NA	CASSVGGAIKTDTQYF	TGTGCCAGCAGCGTAGGAGGGGCCATAAAAACAGATACGCAGTATTTT
TRBV7-8	TRBJ1-1	NA	NA	CASNSGGSHPGAFF	TGTGCCAGCAACTCGGGGGGCTCCCACCCGGGAGCTTTCTTT
TRBV19	TRBJ2-6	NA	TRBD1	CASSIDGQGGTSGANVLTF	TGTGCCAGTAGTATAGATGGACAGGGGGGGACGTCTGGGGCCAACGTCCTGACTTTC
TRBV7-2	TRBJ2-2	NA	NA	CASSLGSANTGELFF	TGTGCCAGCAGCTTAGGTTCGGCGAACACCGGGGAGCTGTTTTTT
TRBV19	TRBJ2-1	NA	NA	CASSTGYEQAASKFF	TGTGCCAGTAGTACGGGCTACGAGCAGGCCGCGAGCAAATTCTTC
TRBV4-1	TRBJ2-7	NA	TRBD2	CASSLAGDYEQYF	TGCGCCAGCAGCCTCGCGGGGGACTACGAGCAGTACTTC
TRBV6-6	TRBJ2-7	NA	TRBD1	CASGPTGTGSYEQYF	TGTGCCAGCGGCCCCACCGGGACAGGCTCCTACGAGCAGTACTTC
TRBV9	TRBJ2-7	NA	TRBD2	CASSVDPSGRYEQYF	TGTGCCAGCAGCGTAGACCCTAGCGGGAGATACGAGCAGTACTTC
TRBV4-2	TRBJ2-7	NA	TRBD2	CASSQELAGGYYEQYF	TGTGCCAGCAGCCAGGAACTAGCGGGAGGGTACTACGAGCAGTACTTC
TRBV28	TRBJ1-2	few	NA	CASSSETWFGYTF	TGTGCCAGCAGCTCCGAGACCTGGTTTGGCTACACCTTC
TRBV7-9	TRBJ2-3	NA	TRBD2	CASSLVAGATDTQYF	TGTGCCAGCAGCTTAGTGGCGGGAGCCACAGATACGCAGTATTTT
TRBV28	TRBJ2-7	NA	TRBD1	CASSQPGQGRSYEQYF	TGTGCCAGCAGTCAACCGGGACAGGGGAGGTCCTACGAGCAGTACTTC
TRBV9	TRBJ2-7	NA	TRBD2	CASSVGGDFTYEQYF	TGTGCCAGCAGCGTGGGGGGGGACTTCACCTACGAGCAGTACTTC
TRBV24-1	TRBJ1-5	NA	NA	CATSDLETGPYSNQPQHF	TGTGCCACCAGTGATTTGGAGACAGGCCCGTATAGCAATCAGCCCCAGCATTTT
TRBV27	TRBJ1-1	NA	NA	CASSLRGARATEAFF	TGTGCCAGCAGTTTGAGGGGGGCGCGTGCCACTGAAGCTTTCTTT
TRBV28	TRBJ2-3	NA	TRBD1	CASSLPGTGADTQYF	TGTGCCAGCAGTTTGCCCGGGACAGGGGCAGATACGCAGTATTTT
TRBV5-5	TRBJ1-1	NA	NA	CASSLGPGRTNTEAFF	TGTGCCAGCAGCTTGGGCCCGGGACGGACGAACACTGAAGCTTTCTTT
TRBV6-1	TRBJ1-1	NA	TRBD1	CASSEVQGAITEAFF	TGTGCCAGCAGTGAAGTCCAGGGGGCAATCACTGAAGCTTTCTTT
TRBV30	TRBJ1-2	NA	NA	CAWSPGKGYTF	TGTGCCTGGAGTCCAGGGAAAGGCTACACCTTC
TRBV7-6	TRBJ2-5	NA	TRBD1	CASSSDRVQQETQYF	TGTGCCAGCAGCTCGGACAGGGTTCAACAAGAGACCCAGTACTTC
TRBV28	TRBJ1-1	NA	NA	CASSADSVLIEAFF	TGTGCCAGCAGTGCTGACAGTGTGCTTATTGAAGCTTTCTTT
TRBV10-3	TRBJ2-1	once	NA	CAISPDSNNEQFF	TGTGCCATCAGTCCGGACTCGAACAATGAGCAGTTCTTC
TRBV5-1	TRBJ2-3	NA	TRBD2	CASSSLAARTDTQYF	TGCGCCAGCAGCTCCCTAGCGGCCCGCACAGATACGCAGTATTTT
TRBV6-6	TRBJ1-5	NA	NA	CASSPPGEWNQPQHF	TGTGCCAGCAGCCCCCCAGGGGAATGGAATCAGCCCCAGCATTTT
TRBV23-1	TRBJ2-2	NA	TRBD2	CASSQSGTSGSAGELFF	TGCGCCAGCAGTCAATCCGGGACTAGCGGGAGTGCCGGGGAGCTGTTTTTT
TRBV28	TRBJ1-4	NA	NA	CASSLFAGGDEKLFF	TGTGCCAGCAGTTTATTTGCTGGGGGGGATGAAAAACTGTTTTTT